These 25 T cell receptor beta chains were all obtained from the same sample, sequenced in a study of beta chain features in type 1 diabetes. The entirety of the isolated RNA underwent reverse transcription, so expressed TCRB transcripts were sequenced. TCRdb keeps only in-frame clones here, not all; method: immunoSEQ multiplex PCR. The sample holds 970,000 or so clones, roughly 16% seen once. Sequenced sample: naive CD4+ T cells from blood. All receptors come from a woman aged 18-29 years in good health.

This clone has just a few counts. This chain uses TRBV28 with TRBJ2-7, with 10 bases fitting TRBD2. The CDR3 length is 17 residues. Per germline, CDR1 MDHEN and CDR2 SYDVKM. J lost 2 bases, V lost 5 bases, and 12 bases had no gene match. The DNA of the CDR3 is TGTGCCAGCAGTCTCCTCCTGGCAGCGGGAGGGACCTACGAGCAGTACTTC. Its protein is CASSLLLAAGGTYEQYF.

This clone was observed a few times. The rearrangement joins TRBV25-1 to TRBJ1-2, with 10 bases that match TRBD1. Looked up from germline, CDR1 is MGHDK and CDR2 is SYGVNS. CDR3 length equals 16 residues. The junction had 8 bases not matched to a gene; V was cut back by 3 bases and J by 4 bases. The chain's CDR3 is CASSDNRDRGTYGYTF. DNA of the CDR3: TGTGCCAGCAGTGACAACCGGGACAGGGGTACCTATGGCTACACCTTC.

This clone has a handful of counts. This chain joins TRBV7-8 and TRBJ1-2; D unclear. Looked up from germline, CDR1 is SGHVS and CDR2 is FQNEAQ. The CDR3 is 13 residues long. V lost 6 bases and J 4 bases, leaving 12 bases between the germline ends. The CDR3 DNA reads TGTGCCAGCAGACCAGACACATCCTATGGCTACACCTTC. It is translated as CASRPDTSYGYTF.

The CDR3 sequence: CASSFVTVAKNIQYF. In DNA, the CDR3 is TGTGCCAGCAGCTTTGTGACCGTAGCCAAAAACATTCAGTACTTC. The rearrangement links TRBV7-2 to TRBJ2-4; D is unclear. The CDR3 is 15 amino acids. The ends were cut back, 3 bases at V and 0 bases at J, with 9 bases in the middle. CDR1 and CDR2 from the germline V gene are SGHTA and FQGNSA.

The chain links TRBV19 to TRBJ2-2; no firm D call. The CDR3 totals 14 residues. Germline V gives CDR1 LNHDA, CDR2 SQIVND (reference sequence). V lost 1 base to trimming and J lost 5 bases, with 8 bases between them. CDR3 nucleotide sequence: TGTGCCAGTAGTATAGTAGTTGGTACCGGGGAGCTGTTTTTT. As protein: CASSIVVGTGELFF. The entire variable domain, with the rest obtained from reference TRBV19 and TRBJ2-2, is as follows: DGGITQSPKYLFRKEGQNVTLSCEQNLNHDAMYWYRQDPGQGLRLIYYSQIVNDFQKGDIAEGYSVSREKKESFPLTVTSAQKNPTAFYLCASSIVVGTGELFFGEGSRLTVL.

Only one count was recorded for this clone. The rearrangement joins TRBV9 to TRBJ2-1, with 11 positions matching TRBD1. The CDR3 runs 15 residues. Germline trimming cut 4 bases from V and 8 bases from J; bases unmatched to any gene: 8. The germline gives CDR1 SGDLS, CDR2 YYNGEE. In DNA, the CDR3 is TGTGCCAGCAGCTTGGGACAGGGGGGGTTTGATGAGCAGTTCTTC. It encodes CASSLGQGGFDEQFF.

This clone was seen only a few times. The chain joins TRBV7-8 to TRBJ2-2; 7 bases are a match to TRBD2. Trimming removed 3 bases from V and 1 base from J; junction bases left unmatched: 5. This CDR3 region has 16 residues. Looked up from germline, CDR1 is SGHVS and CDR2 is FQNEAQ. The CDR3 bases are TGTGCCAGCAGCTTTCAAGCGGGGAAGAACACCGGGGAGCTGTTTTTT. Amino acids: CASSFQAGKNTGELFF.

DNA of the CDR3: TGCAGTGCCGGTGGGCTTGGGACCCAGTACTTC. Protein: CSAGGLGTQYF. The chain carries TRBV20-1 and TRBJ2-5; the D is unclear. Trimming removed 6 bases from V and 7 bases from J, with 12 bases in between. CDR1 is DFQATT and CDR2 is SNEGSKA in the germline V gene (reference sequence). The CDR3 sequence is 11 residues long.

The sample holds a few counts of this clone. The gene calls are TRBV6-5 and TRBJ2-7; 10 positions agree with TRBD2. The CDR3 contains 15 residues. Germline V lookup: CDR1 MNHEY, CDR2 SVGAGI. J lost 0 bases, V lost 1 base, and 0 bases had no gene match. The CDR3: CASSYWTSGSYEQYF. As DNA, the CDR3 is TGTGCCAGCAGTTACTGGACTAGCGGCTCCTACGAGCAGTACTTC.

In regard to this clone: Distinct nucleotide sequences in the sample also encode this CDR3. The genes are TRBV28 and TRBJ1-1; no clear D. This CDR3 has 14 amino acids. V lost 3 bases and J 1 base, leaving 9 bases between the germline ends. CDR1 is MDHEN and CDR2 is SYDVKM in the germline V gene. Here the CDR3 reads CASSLLSPNTEAFF. The CDR3 DNA reads as TGTGCCAGCAGTTTGTTAAGCCCGAACACTGAAGCTTTCTTT.

This clone was counted between two and nine times. The genes are TRBV4-3 and TRBJ1-5; 9 bases are a match to TRBD1. The CDR3 totals 18 residues. Germline-derived CDR1 and CDR2 are LGHNA and YSLEER. The V gene end was trimmed by 0 bases and the J gene end by 9 bases; junction bases not matched to a gene: 15. The CDR3 is CASSQEVTGGAIRRPQHF. As DNA, the CDR3 is TGCGCCAGCAGCCAAGAGGTTACAGGGGGCGCGATTCGGCGGCCCCAGCATTTT.

This clone showed up just a few times. This chain joins TRBV19 and TRBJ2-7; D remains unclear. V was clipped by 3 bases and J by 2 bases, with 11 bases between them. The CDR3 runs 14 residues. The germline V gene encodes CDR1 LNHDA and CDR2 SQIVND (reference sequence). The CDR3 coding sequence is TGTGCCAGTAGTATTGACGGGCGAACCTACGAGCAGTACTTC. Its translation: CASSIDGRTYEQYF.

This clone was picked up one time. The chain is built from TRBV6-5 and TRBJ1-5; the D is unclear. Trimming removed 6 bases from V and 0 bases from J, with 9 bases in between. The CDR3 runs to 14 residues. Germline values: CDR1 MNHEY, CDR2 SVGAGI. The CDR3 spells CASRLQYSNQPQHF. The CDR3 coding sequence is TGTGCCAGCAGACTCCAGTATAGCAATCAGCCCCAGCATTTT.

This clone was picked up a small number of times. The chain carries TRBV28 and TRBJ1-5; 7 bases align to TRBD1. Germline loops: CDR1 MDHEN, CDR2 SYDVKM. This CDR3 comprises 16 residues. The junction had 5 bases not matched to a gene; V was cut back by 1 base and J by 2 bases. Here the CDR3 DNA reads TGTGCCAGCAGTTTATCTTACAGGGGAGGCAATCAGCCCCAGCATTTT. This gives the protein CASSLSYRGGNQPQHF. Full variable domain (missing parts from reference TRBV28 and TRBJ1-5): DVKVTQSSRYLVKRTGEKVFLECVQDMDHENMFWYRQDPGLGLRLIYFSYDVKMKEKGDIPEGYSVSREKKERFSLILESASTNQTSMYLCASSLSYRGGNQPQHFGDGTRLSIL.

This clone turned up a few times. The rearrangement joins TRBV11-1 to TRBJ2-1; the match to TRBD2 covers 14 bases. The CDR3 length is 17 residues. The germline gives CDR1 SGHAT, CDR2 FQDESV (reference sequence). Losses at the gene ends were 2 bases for V and 3 bases for J; bases not matched to a gene: 3. In DNA, the CDR3 is TGTGCCAGCAGCTTAAGGACTAGCGGGAGGAACTACAATGAGCAGTTCTTC. Translation: CASSLRTSGRNYNEQFF.

This clone was picked up a small number of times. The J gene is TRBJ2-2, the V gene TRBV10-3, with 9 bases identical to TRBD1. The germline gives CDR1 ENHRY, CDR2 SYGVKD. J gave up 6 bases and V 11 bases, and 13 bases lay outside the gene matches. The CDR3 is 15 residues long. This chain's CDR3 is CASTGTGLVSGELFF. The CDR3 DNA follows: TGTGCCTCCACCGGGACAGGGCTTGTATCCGGGGAGCTGTTTTTT.

This clone was detected only a few times. This chain's CDR3 is CAIGRAGEAFF. In DNA form, the CDR3 reads TGTGCCATCGGGCGAGCCGGGGAAGCTTTCTTT. This chain uses TRBV10-3 with TRBJ1-1, with no clear D. Trimming pared 8 bases from V and 8 bases from J, leaving 12 bases between. The CDR3 runs to 11 residues. The germline V gene has CDR1 ENHRY and CDR2 SYGVKD.

The V call is TRBV11-2, the J call TRBJ2-5; D is ambiguous. Germline CDR1 SGHAT, CDR2 FQNNGV. Trimming removed 1 base at V and 1 base at J, with 7 bases between. The CDR3 covers 14 residues. As DNA, the CDR3 is TGTGCCAGCAGCTTAGTCTTCCCCCAAGAGACCCAGTACTTC. Translated: CASSLVFPQETQYF.

V and J are TRBV18 and TRBJ1-2; D unresolved. The CDR3 covers 14 residues. Germline CDR1 is KGHSH and CDR2 is LQKENI. V was cut by 2 bases and J by 3 bases, with 10 bases left in between. The CDR3 DNA sequence: TGTGCCAGCTCACCATCTGAAGATCACTATGGCTACACCTTC. As protein: CASSPSEDHYGYTF.

In its sample, this clone was seen a few times. This rearrangement joins TRBV13 to TRBJ2-1; 10 bases line up with TRBD2. This CDR3 comprises 15 residues. Per germline, CDR1 PRHDT and CDR2 FYEKMQ (reference sequence). Trimming cost V 3 bases and J 10 bases; bases outside gene matches: 9. The CDR3, as DNA: TGTGCCAGCAGCTTGTTTCTAGCGGGAGTTGGGGAGCAGTTCTTC. It translates to CASSLFLAGVGEQFF.

The chain joins TRBV28 to TRBJ2-7; 11 nucleotides line up with TRBD2. The CDR3 consists of 14 residues. The J segment lost 5 bases and the V segment lost 6 bases, leaving 6 bases of the junction unmatched. Germline lookup yields CDR1 MDHEN and CDR2 SYDVKM. The CDR3 DNA reads as TGTGCCAGCAGATTAGCGGGAGGGCAAGACGAGCAGTACTTC. Translation gives CASRLAGGQDEQYF.

This clone was picked up a small number of times. V usage is TRBV10-3 and J usage is TRBJ2-5; possibly TRBD1 for D (6 bases). This CDR3 region has 16 residues. Germline-derived CDR1 and CDR2 are ENHRY and SYGVKD. The V end was cut by 10 bases, the J end by 0 bases, with 21 bases between. The CDR3 DNA follows: TGTGCCACCACCCTGTCCCAGTACAGGGACCAAGAGACCCAGTACTTC. This sequence encodes CATTLSQYRDQETQYF.

Comments on this clone: Other DNA sequences in this sample translate to the same CDR3. The chain employs TRBV15 and TRBJ2-1; D perhaps matches TRBD1 (6 bases). Germline CDR1 and CDR2: LNHNV and YYDKDF (reference sequence). The CDR3 length is 15 residues. Trimming stripped 3 bases from V and 2 bases from J, with 11 bases between. CDR3 DNA: TGTGCCACCAGCAGGGATCAGGGGACCTACAATGAGCAGTTCTTC. It specifies CATSRDQGTYNEQFF.

This clone was counted a few times. The genes are TRBV13 and TRBJ2-1, with 9 bases that match TRBD1. Germline lookup yields CDR1 PRHDT and CDR2 FYEKMQ (reference sequence). This CDR3 region has 14 residues. The ends lost 5 bases at V and 8 bases at J; junction bases unmatched: 7. CDR3 loop: CASSLRTGVDEQFF. The CDR3 region has the DNA TGTGCCAGCAGCCTAAGGACAGGGGTAGATGAGCAGTTCTTC.

The V gene is TRBV5-8, the J gene TRBJ2-6; 7 bases line up with TRBD1. J was trimmed by 7 bases and V by 3 bases; bases with no gene match: 10. Germline loops: CDR1 SGHTS, CDR2 YDEGEE. The CDR3 has 16 residues. CDR3 coding DNA: TGTGCCAGCAGCTCGCCCGTTGACAGGGTTGCCAACGTCCTGACTTTC. Protein product: CASSSPVDRVANVLTF.